Each of the 6 T cell receptor beta chains below was sequenced from the same sample in a study of T-cell reconstitution after alpha-beta-depleted transplantation in children (dated by TCRdb to about 2016). Receptor libraries were prepared by PCR. For sequencing, an Illumina HiSeq 2500 was employed. To normalize quantification of the TCRbeta repertoire, the TCR libraries were built with molecular barcoding that relied on unique molecular identifiers. TCRdb ran its own pipeline on the public reads, namely fastp trimming at Q25 and MiXCR clone calling, and kept in-frame beta chains. Duplicate CDR3 protein sequences are folded into a single record with the most common DNA and genes. A total of about 97,000 distinct CDR3 sequences appear in this sample, around 5.9% of them only once. Roughly 6.1% of the sample rests with the top ten. The meaning of the sample's time point label: day 60 (about 2 months) after transplantation. The intended sense of this specimen's treatment or condition label: allogeneic hematopoietic cell transplantation with graft depleted of TCRalphabeta T cells and CD19 B cells.

The material was PBMCs, mostly from graft donor cells, obtained 60 days after TCRalphabeta/CD19-depleted stem cell transplant. Every receptor here comes from a female patient aged 2-15 years who had a stem cell transplant for Fanconi anemia, so the T cells may come from the graft donor.

This clonotype was seen only a few times. The gene calls are TRBV7-8 and TRBJ1-2; D may be TRBD1 (5 bases). The CDR3 is made up of 17 amino acids. CDR1 SGHVS and CDR2 FQNEAQ come from the germline V gene. Between the trimmed V and J ends, which lost 4 bases and 5 bases, there was a span of 23 bases. The CDR3 bases are TGTGCCAGCAGCTCCACTTCCATAGGGTGGGGCCCGTATGGCTACACCTTC. Protein sequence: CASSSTSIGWGPYGYTF.

J is TRBJ2-1 and V is TRBV6-2 or TRBV6-3; 14 bases fit TRBD2. The CDR3 spans 17 residues. J was trimmed by 4 bases and V by 7 bases; bases with no gene match: 9. Germline lookup yields CDR1 MNHEY and CDR2 SVGEGT. The CDR3 spells CASTFGTSGGPYNEQFF. The CDR3 DNA is TGTGCCAGCACCTTCGGGACTAGCGGGGGCCCTTACAATGAGCAGTTCTTC.

In DNA, the CDR3 is TGTGCCAGCAGCCAAGATTGGGACATACCCTCCTACGAGCAGTACTTC. It yields the protein CASSQDWDIPSYEQYF. The chain combines TRBV3-1 with TRBJ2-7; tentative D call: TRBD1 (6 bases). CDR1 and CDR2 from the germline V gene are LGHDT and YNNKEL (reference sequence). V was pared by 0 bases and J by 0 bases, with 12 bases between. This CDR3 contains 16 residues.

This clonotype was seen ten or more times. The chain employs TRBV7-8 and TRBJ2-7; D gene ambiguous. V was shortened by 4 bases and J by 0 bases, with 13 bases between the two germline ends. Germline values: CDR1 SGHVS, CDR2 FQNEAQ. The CDR3 loop spans 15 amino acids. The CDR3 region is CASSSIPEGSYEQYF. CDR3 DNA: TGTGCCAGCAGCTCGATTCCCGAAGGCTCCTACGAGCAGTACTTC.

The chain couples TRBV7-9 to TRBJ2-7; 9 nucleotides agree with TRBD2. The CDR3 extends over 15 amino acids. The V and J ends lost 6 bases and 1 base, in that order; junction bases with no gene match: 7. In germline, CDR1 is SEHNR, CDR2 FQNEAQ (reference sequence). The CDR3 protein is CASRLTSGRSYEQYF. CDR3 in DNA: TGTGCCAGCAGACTTACTAGCGGGCGATCCTACGAGCAGTACTTC.

This clonotype was detected ten times or more. V usage is TRBV28 and J usage is TRBJ2-5, with D uncertain. CDR1 and CDR2 from the germline V gene are MDHEN and SYDVKM. The V end lost 6 bases, the J end lost 3 bases, and 11 bases lay between the germline ends. This CDR3 has 13 residues. The CDR3 reads CASSDFSEETQYF. CDR3 nucleotides: TGTGCCAGCAGCGACTTCTCGGAAGAGACCCAGTACTTC.